A single sample is the source of the 32 T cell receptor beta chains below, sequenced in a study of CD8 T cells in Susac syndrome. RNA, at about 0.45 to 1 ug, was reverse transcribed with random hexamers. TCRdb independently ran MiXCR on the immunoSEQ multiplex PCR reads; one entry per CDR3 protein. The table has around 200,000 distinct CDR3 sequences, 90% to 97% seen once. Specimen: CD4+ T cells from PBMCs. Receptors originate from a human donor with Susac syndrome.

J is TRBJ1-2 and V is TRBV20-1; 7 bases match TRBD1. The CDR3 loop spans 13 amino acids. V lost 3 bases, J lost 6 bases, and 7 bases stayed unmatched. From germline, CDR1 is DFQATT and CDR2 SNEGSKA (reference sequence). In nucleotides, the CDR3 is TGCAGTGCTAGGGAGACAGGGAGGAATGGCTACACCTTC. Its protein product is CSARETGRNGYTF.

The chain couples TRBV2 to TRBJ2-3, with a possible D match to TRBD2 (6 bases). Germline V lookup: CDR1 SNHLY, CDR2 FYNNEI. With 8 bases removed from V and 6 bases from J, the gap between germline ends came to 21 bases. The CDR3 length is 15 residues. CDR3 sequence reads: CASGGTQKTRDTQYF. CDR3 DNA sequence: TGTGCCAGCGGCGGGACTCAAAAGACGCGGGATACGCAGTATTTT.

This rearrangement joins TRBV20-1 to TRBJ2-5; the match to TRBD2 covers 8 bases. Germline CDR1 reads DFQATT; CDR2 reads SNEGSKA (reference sequence). This CDR3 has 15 amino acids. V shed 0 bases, J shed 2 bases, and the junction held 5 bases outside the gene matches. CDR3 sequence reads: CSARDAGGPQETQYF. Written as DNA, the CDR3 is TGCAGTGCTAGAGATGCGGGAGGACCACAAGAGACCCAGTACTTC.

The chain links TRBV12-3 or TRBV12-4 to TRBJ2-7, with D possibly matching TRBD1 (6 bases). This CDR3 is built from 13 residues. V was cut by 6 bases and J by 4 bases, with 13 bases left in between. The CDR3 DNA reads TGTGCCAGCAGCCGGGGACATGTGTACGAGCAGTACTTC. This codes for CASSRGHVYEQYF.

This chain uses TRBV28 with TRBJ1-1; no reliable D call. Deletions cut 8 bases from V and 0 bases from J, with 7 bases between. CDR1 and CDR2 from the germline V gene are MDHEN and SYDVKM. This CDR3 region has 12 residues. CDR3 in amino acids: CASQPVNTEAFF. The CDR3 coding sequence is TGTGCCAGCCAGCCGGTGAACACTGAAGCTTTCTTT.

The chain has TRBV4-2 and TRBJ2-7; D is unresolved. The CDR3 runs to 13 residues. Germline V gives CDR1 LGHNA, CDR2 YNFKEQ. V shed 0 bases and J shed 1 base, with 4 bases lying between them. The CDR3 bases are TGTGCCAGCAGCCAAGAGGGTTCCTACGAGCAGTACTTC. As protein: CASSQEGSYEQYF.

As DNA, the CDR3 is TGTGCCAGCAGCCCCAACAGGGCCCCGAATTCACCCCTCCACTTT. Translated: CASSPNRAPNSPLHF. The V and J genes are TRBV7-2 and TRBJ1-6, with D possibly being TRBD1 (6 bases). This CDR3 comprises 15 residues. Germline-derived CDR1 and CDR2 are SGHTA and FQGNSA. The V end lost 5 bases, the J end lost 7 bases, and 15 bases lay between the germline ends.

The chain couples TRBV14 to TRBJ1-6; D is unclear. The germline CDR1 and CDR2 sequences are SGHDN and FVKESK. The length of the CDR3 is 13 residues. Trimming took off 5 bases at V and 7 bases at J, with 9 bases between the two ends. The CDR3 region is CASSDHLNSPLHF. The CDR3 nucleotides are TGTGCCAGCAGCGATCACTTGAATTCACCCCTCCACTTT. The full variable domain, with the rest looked up from reference TRBV14 and TRBJ1-6, is EAGVTQFPSHSVIEKGQTVTLRCDPISGHDNLYWYRRVMGKEIKFLLHFVKESKQDESGMPNNRFLAERTGGTYSTLKVQPAELEDSGVYFCASSDHLNSPLHFGNGTRLTVT.

The V and J genes are TRBV23-1 and TRBJ1-6; D is unresolved. TRBV23-1 belongs to the ORF category, with a function that is uncertain. Trimming cost V 10 bases and J 7 bases, with 23 bases left between them. The CDR3 is made up of 16 amino acids. CDR3 residues: CAMPKIDVRVNSPLHF. In DNA form, the CDR3 reads TGCGCCATGCCAAAGATAGACGTTCGGGTGAATTCACCCCTCCACTTT.

This chain uses TRBV19 with TRBJ1-1; D is uncertain. V was cut by 6 bases and J by 4 bases, with 15 bases left in between. The CDR3 is 14 amino acids. Germline-derived CDR1 and CDR2 are LNHDA and SQIVND (reference sequence). The CDR3 nucleotides read TGTGCCAGTAGAGGTGAATCAGGCGCCACTGAAGCTTTCTTT. It yields the protein CASRGESGATEAFF.

The chain carries TRBV2 and TRBJ2-7; D gene ambiguous. This CDR3 contains 14 residues. From germline, CDR1 is SNHLY and CDR2 FYNNEI. V lost 5 bases and J 4 bases, leaving 15 bases between the germline ends. The CDR3 DNA sequence: TGTGCCAGCAGTTCGAGTTCCCGGCGGTACGAGCAGTACTTC. Translating gives CASSSSSRRYEQYF.

This chain links TRBV5-1 with TRBJ1-1; D is unresolved. Trimming left V 4 bases short and J 11 bases short, with 18 bases between. CDR1 and CDR2 (germline): SGHRS, YFSETQ. The CDR3 runs 13 residues. As DNA, the CDR3 is TGCGCCAGCAGCGGCCTGAGCATCAGCGGTGCTTTCTTT. Amino acids: CASSGLSISGAFF.

V usage is TRBV29-1 and J usage is TRBJ2-7; TRBD1 matches 8 bases. V lost 6 bases, J lost 3 bases, and 4 bases stayed unmatched. CDR1 SQVTM and CDR2 ANQGSEA come from the germline V gene. This CDR3 comprises 12 residues. The CDR3 bases are TGCAGCGTCTCGACAGGGGTCTACGAGCAGTACTTC. Encoded protein: CSVSTGVYEQYF.

The V gene is TRBV9, the J gene TRBJ1-1, with a weak D call TRBD1 (6 bases). Deletions cut 4 bases from V and 4 bases from J, with 14 bases between. From germline, CDR1 is SGDLS and CDR2 YYNGEE. The CDR3 is 14 amino acids. CDR3: CASSSQGWGTEAFF. The CDR3 coding sequence is TGTGCCAGCAGCTCCCAGGGGTGGGGCACTGAAGCTTTCTTT. Full variable domain (rest looked up from reference TRBV9 and TRBJ1-1): DSGVTQTPKHLITATGQRVTLRCSPRSGDLSVYWYQQSLDQGLQFLIQYYNGEERAKGNILERFSAQQFPDLHSELNLSSLELGDSALYFCASSSQGWGTEAFFGQGTRLTVV.

The V and J genes are TRBV10-3 and TRBJ1-1; D may be TRBD1 (5 bases). Germline V gene data show CDR1 as ENHRY and CDR2 as SYGVKD. There are 11 residues in the CDR3. The V end lost 6 bases, the J end lost 11 bases, and 13 bases lay between the germline ends. The CDR3 DNA follows: TGTGCCATCAGCCAGGGTGAGCGGGCTTTCTTT. Protein product: CAISQGERAFF.

The chain combines TRBV12-5 with TRBJ2-2, with D unclear. The CDR3 sequence is 15 residues long. Germline assignment: CDR1 LGHNT and CDR2 FRNRAP. V was cut by 0 bases and J by 3 bases, with 8 bases left in between. The CDR3 sequence is CASGLVHGYTGELFF. For the CDR3, the DNA is TGTGCTAGTGGTTTGGTACATGGGTACACCGGGGAGCTGTTTTTT.

The gene calls are TRBV20-1 and TRBJ1-2, with 9 bases aligning to TRBD1. V lost 5 bases to trimming and J lost 6 bases; unmatched junction nucleotides: 7. The germline gives CDR1 DFQATT, CDR2 SNEGSKA (reference sequence). CDR3 length: 13 amino acids. CDR3 residues: CSALQGAANGYTF. In DNA, the CDR3 is TGCAGTGCTCTACAGGGGGCCGCCAATGGCTACACCTTC.

The rearrangement joins TRBV29-1 to TRBJ2-4; the match to TRBD1 covers 10 bases. The CDR3 has 14 residues. V lost 4 bases, J lost 6 bases, and 6 bases stayed unmatched. CDR1 is SQVTM and CDR2 is ANQGSEA in the germline V gene. The CDR3 DNA reads TGCAGCGTTGGGGGACAGGGGCGAGGAAACATTCAGTACTTC. This gives the protein CSVGGQGRGNIQYF.

This clonotype turned up a few times. This sequence joins TRBV6-2 or TRBV6-3 and TRBJ2-1; 8 bases map to TRBD2. CDR3 length equals 17 residues. In germline, CDR1 is MNHEY, CDR2 SVGEGT. J was trimmed by 4 bases and V by 0 bases; bases with no gene match: 8. The CDR3 spells CASSYSPSGGLYNEQFF. The DNA of the CDR3 is TGTGCCAGCAGTTACTCGCCGAGCGGGGGCCTTTACAATGAGCAGTTCTTC.

Turning to this clonotype: One end of the junction fails to match germline, which may point to a read error. The rearrangement joins TRBV7-7 to TRBJ2-7; 11 positions agree with TRBD2. Germline V gene lookup returns CDR1 SSHAT and CDR2 FNYEAQ (reference sequence). The CDR3 runs to 15 residues. CDR3 sequence (DNA): TGTGCTAGCAGCTTCGCTAGCGGGGGGCAATACGAGCAGTACTTC. Its translation is CASSFASGGQYEQYF. The whole variable domain, remainder taken from reference TRBV7-7 and TRBJ2-7, is GAGVSQSPRYKVTKRGQDVTLRCDPISSHATLYWYQQALGQGPEFLTYFNYEAQPDKSGLPSDRFSAERPEGSISTLTIQRTEQRDSAMYRCASSFASGGQYEQYFGPGTRLTVT.

The rearrangement links TRBV30 to TRBJ2-3; the D gene could be TRBD1 or TRBD2 (5 bases each). The CDR3 is made up of 14 amino acids. CDR1 and CDR2 (germline): GTSNPN, SVGIG (reference sequence). The V gene lost 0 bases and the J gene lost 6 bases, with 13 bases spanning the gap. CDR3 residues: CAWSVRSGTDTQYF. The CDR3, as DNA: TGTGCCTGGAGTGTACGTTCGGGGACCGATACGCAGTATTTT.

The chain carries TRBV5-6 and TRBJ2-2, with 10 bases fitting TRBD1. The V segment lost 3 bases and the J segment 4 bases; nucleotides outside the gene matches: 6. Germline CDR1 reads SGHDT; CDR2 reads YYEEEE. This CDR3 contains 16 residues. The chain's CDR3 is CASSSPRQGATGELFF. CDR3 nucleotides: TGTGCCAGCAGCTCGCCCCGACAGGGGGCCACCGGGGAGCTGTTTTTT.

This chain connects TRBV2 to TRBJ1-6; D unclear. Germline values: CDR1 SNHLY, CDR2 FYNNEI. With 1 base removed from V and 9 bases from J, the gap between germline ends came to 7 bases. This CDR3 spans 13 amino acids. The CDR3 here is CASSEVGGSPLHF. CDR3 nucleotides: TGTGCCAGCAGTGAAGTGGGAGGTTCACCCCTCCACTTT.

The V gene is TRBV12-3 or TRBV12-4, the J gene TRBJ2-4; no firm D call. V was cut by 7 bases and J by 4 bases, with 5 bases left in between. This CDR3 has 11 residues. The CDR3 DNA follows: TGTGCCAGCACCCAGAAAAACATTCAGTACTTC. This codes for CASTQKNIQYF.

This clonotype was counted once. The J gene is TRBJ2-7, the V gene TRBV6-1; TRBD1 aligns across 7 bases. The CDR3 has 16 residues. The germline gives CDR1 MNHNS, CDR2 SASEGT. V was clipped by 1 base and J by 7 bases; unmatched bases: 13. Written as DNA, the CDR3 is TGTGCCAGCAGTGAAGGGCGTTTACAGGGGACAACGGAGCAGTACTTC. Amino acid sequence: CASSEGRLQGTTEQYF.

CDR3 DNA: TGTGCCAGTAGTCCAAGACAGGGCAATGGTGCTGGCTACACCTTC. Translating gives CASSPRQGNGAGYTF. This chain uses TRBV19 with TRBJ1-2; 7 nucleotides match TRBD1. CDR3 length equals 15 residues. CDR1 and CDR2 (germline): LNHDA, SQIVND (reference sequence). Trimming at V came to 5 bases and at J to 7 bases, leaving 13 bases not matched to a gene.

This clonotype was detected only once. V is TRBV30 and J is TRBJ1-5, with D perhaps matching TRBD1 (5 bases). Trimming left V 3 bases short and J 9 bases short, with 15 bases between. This CDR3 is built from 13 residues. Germline V CDR1 and CDR2: GTSNPN, SVGIG (reference sequence). The CDR3 region is CAWSPWGDRPQHF. The DNA for the CDR3 is TGTGCCTGGAGCCCTTGGGGGGATCGGCCCCAGCATTTT.

This chain connects TRBV18 to TRBJ2-3; 9 positions match TRBD2. This CDR3 region has 15 residues. J lost 3 bases, V lost 3 bases, and 4 bases had no gene match. The germline V gene has CDR1 KGHSH and CDR2 LQKENI. This CDR3 is CASSPSGGMTDTQYF. For the CDR3, the DNA is TGTGCCAGCTCACCTAGCGGGGGAATGACAGATACGCAGTATTTT.

This clonotype was counted once. The V call is TRBV7-9, the J call TRBJ2-7; 9 bases map to TRBD1. CDR3 length: 15 residues. Germline trimming cut 4 bases from V and 4 bases from J; bases unmatched to any gene: 8. The germline V gene encodes CDR1 SEHNR and CDR2 FQNEAQ (reference sequence). The CDR3 DNA reads as TGTGCCAGCAGCTCTCTAACAGGGGGCGCGTACGAGCAGTACTTC. It translates to CASSSLTGGAYEQYF.

The chain couples TRBV6-4 to TRBJ2-4; 7 positions agree with TRBD2. Losses at the gene ends were 2 bases for V and 6 bases for J; bases not matched to a gene: 10. Germline CDR1 and CDR2: MRHNA and SNTAGT. The CDR3 sequence is 16 residues long. The CDR3 DNA reads as TGTGCCAGCAGTGACGAGGCTACTAGCGTCAGAAACATTCAGTACTTC. Protein sequence: CASSDEATSVRNIQYF.

V is TRBV2 and J is TRBJ2-1; 11 bases are a match to TRBD2. Germline CDR1 SNHLY, CDR2 FYNNEI. The trim removed 8 bases at V and 4 bases at J, leaving 4 bases unmatched. The CDR3 loop spans 14 amino acids. The CDR3 loop reads CASPGTSGYNEQFF. CDR3 in DNA: TGTGCCAGCCCCGGGACTAGCGGTTACAATGAGCAGTTCTTC.

V is TRBV12-3 or TRBV12-4 and J is TRBJ1-4; D is possibly TRBD1 (5 bases). V dropped 7 bases and J dropped 7 bases, with 22 bases sitting between them. There are 16 residues in the CDR3. The CDR3, as DNA: TGTGCCAGCACCCCCACCCCCGGAGGGGCAATTGAAAAACTGTTTTTT. This sequence encodes CASTPTPGGAIEKLFF.